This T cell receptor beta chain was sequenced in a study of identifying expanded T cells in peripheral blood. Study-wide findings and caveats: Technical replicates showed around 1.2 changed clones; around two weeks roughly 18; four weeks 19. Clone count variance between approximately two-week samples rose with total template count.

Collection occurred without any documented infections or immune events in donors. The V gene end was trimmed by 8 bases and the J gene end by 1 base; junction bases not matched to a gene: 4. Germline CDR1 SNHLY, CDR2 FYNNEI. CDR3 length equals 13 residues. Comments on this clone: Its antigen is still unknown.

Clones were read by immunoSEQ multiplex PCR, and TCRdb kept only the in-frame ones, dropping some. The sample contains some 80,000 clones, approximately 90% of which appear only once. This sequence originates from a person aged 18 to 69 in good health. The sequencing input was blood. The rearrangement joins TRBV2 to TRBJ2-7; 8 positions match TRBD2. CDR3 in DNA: TGTGCCAGCGAAGGCGGGAGGTCCTACGAGCAGTACTTC. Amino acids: CASEGGRSYEQYF.